This T cell receptor (beta chain) was recorded in a study of monozygotic twins with inflammatory bowel disease. TCRdb re-called the 5' RACE reads and catalogs CDR3 proteins one per entry, DNA excluded. The specimen's table records around 380,000 distinct CDR3 sequences. The CDR3 has 15 amino acids. Germline-derived CDR1 and CDR2 are SGHNT and YENEEA. The sequence was collected from a human donor with ulcerative colitis or Crohn's disease, or a healthy co-twin of an affected twin (not recorded which). The specimen sequenced was blood. The V and J genes are TRBV11-3 and TRBJ2-2; TCRdb returns TRBD1, unconfirmable since there is no DNA. The CDR3: CASSPQDRAAGELFF.